This T cell receptor beta chain derives from a study of T cells in Graves' hyperthyroidism and ophthalmopathy. Any patient presenting with uncontrolled infection, other autoimmune disease, pregnancy or lactation was left out. The V gene's germline CDR1 is SNHLY and CDR2 FYNNEI. The CDR3 has 13 residues. Amplification of TCR beta CDR3 regions used RNA as the template. The TCR CDR3 first-round RT-PCR relied on the HTBI primer set. TCRdb recomputed calls from the multiplex PCR reads with MiXCR, one row per CDR3 protein. This sample has around 350,000 distinct CDR3 sequences, with just under 25% found just once. This clonotype was observed a single time. The junction does not match germline at one end; this may be a read error.

The chain joins TRBV2 to TRBJ1-1; possible D gene TRBD1, 6 bases. The sample was blood. This clonotype was obtained from a man over 45 with Graves' hyperthyroidism. The CDR3 spells CTSSAGTYTKAFF. DNA of the CDR3: TGTACCAGCAGTGCCGGGACATACACTAAAGCTTTCTTT.